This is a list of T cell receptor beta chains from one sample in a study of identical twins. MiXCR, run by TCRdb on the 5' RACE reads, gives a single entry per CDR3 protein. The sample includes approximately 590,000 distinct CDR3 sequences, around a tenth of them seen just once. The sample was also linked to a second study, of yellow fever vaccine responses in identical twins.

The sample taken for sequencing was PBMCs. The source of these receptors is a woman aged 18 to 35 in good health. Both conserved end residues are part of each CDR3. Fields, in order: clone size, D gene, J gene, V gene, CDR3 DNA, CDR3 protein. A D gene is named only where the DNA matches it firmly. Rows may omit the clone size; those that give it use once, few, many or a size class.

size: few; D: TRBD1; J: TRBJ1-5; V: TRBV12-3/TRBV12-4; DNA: TGTGCCAGCACGGGACAGCATCAGCCCCAGCATTTT; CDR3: CASTGQHQPQHF
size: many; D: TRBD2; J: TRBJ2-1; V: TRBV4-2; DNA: TGTGCCAGCAGCCAAGATTCTCAGCGGGGGGGTTACAATGAGCAGTTCTTC; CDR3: CASSQDSQRGGYNEQFF
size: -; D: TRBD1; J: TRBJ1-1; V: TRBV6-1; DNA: TGTGCCAGCAGTGGGGACAGCAAGATGAACACTGAAGCTTTCTTT; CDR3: CASSGDSKMNTEAFF
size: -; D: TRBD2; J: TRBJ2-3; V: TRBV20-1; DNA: TGCAGTGCTCCGGGGACTAGCGGGGTAATAGATACGCAGTATTTT; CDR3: CSAPGTSGVIDTQYF
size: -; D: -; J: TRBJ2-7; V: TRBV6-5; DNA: TGTGCCAGCAGTTACGGGGGTGCCTCTTACGAGCAGTACTTC; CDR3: CASSYGGASYEQYF
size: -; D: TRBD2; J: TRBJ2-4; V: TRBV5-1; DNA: TGCGCCAGCAGCCCCCCCGCTCTAGCGGGATTAAAAAACATTCAGTACTTC; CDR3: CASSPPALAGLKNIQYF
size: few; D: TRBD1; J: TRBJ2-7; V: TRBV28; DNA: TGTGCCAGCAGTCTGACAGGGCGATATTACGAGCAGTACTTC; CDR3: CASSLTGRYYEQYF
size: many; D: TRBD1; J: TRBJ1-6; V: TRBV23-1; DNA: TGCGCCAGCAGTGGACCGGGACAGGTTGGATCACCCCTCCACTTT; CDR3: CASSGPGQVGSPLHF
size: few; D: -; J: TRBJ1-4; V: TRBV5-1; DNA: TGCGCCAGCAGCTCCGACCCTGGGACTGAAAAACTGTTTTTT; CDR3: CASSSDPGTEKLFF
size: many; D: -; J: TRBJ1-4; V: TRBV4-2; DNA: TGTGCCAGCAGCCCAGAGGTAGTTGGGGCTAATGAAAAACTGTTTTTT; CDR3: CASSPEVVGANEKLFF
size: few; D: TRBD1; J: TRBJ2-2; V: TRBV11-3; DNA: TGTGCCAGCAGGGGACAGGGAAGCGGGGAGCTGTTTTTT; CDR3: CASRGQGSGELFF
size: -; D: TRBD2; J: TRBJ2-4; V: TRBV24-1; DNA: TGTGCCACCAGTGATTTGGCGGCTAGCGGGAGGGCCGGAAGAAACATTCAGTACTTC; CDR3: CATSDLAASGRAGRNIQYF
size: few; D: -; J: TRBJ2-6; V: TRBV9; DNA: TGTGCCAGCAGCGTCCCCAGGGACACTTCCACCTCTGGGGCCAACGTCCTGACTTTC; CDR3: CASSVPRDTSTSGANVLTF
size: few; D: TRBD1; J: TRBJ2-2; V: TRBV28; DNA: TGTGCCTCCCACCGGGACAGGGACACCGGGGAGCTGTTTTTT; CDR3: CASHRDRDTGELFF
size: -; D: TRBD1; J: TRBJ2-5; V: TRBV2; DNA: TGTGCCAGCAGCCTATCCGGGACAGGGGAGACCCAGTACTTC; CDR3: CASSLSGTGETQYF
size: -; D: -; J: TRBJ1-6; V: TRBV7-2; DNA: TGTGCCAGCAGCTTAGAACTGGCTTCACCCCTCCACTTT; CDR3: CASSLELASPLHF
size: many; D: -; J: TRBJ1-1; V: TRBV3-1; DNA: TGTGCCAGCAGCCAAGATTTGGCGGGGACTGAAGCTTTCTTT; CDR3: CASSQDLAGTEAFF
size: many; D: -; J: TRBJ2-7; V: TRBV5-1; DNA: TGCGCCAGCAGCCTAAGTGGGGACGAGCAGTACTTC; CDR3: CASSLSGDEQYF
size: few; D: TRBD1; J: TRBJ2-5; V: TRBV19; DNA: TGTGCCAGTAGTATAGTGATATTTGGGACAGGACAAGAGACCCAGTACTTC; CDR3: CASSIVIFGTGQETQYF
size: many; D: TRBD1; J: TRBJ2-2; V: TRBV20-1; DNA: TGCAGTGCCGGAGACAGACAGGGGGCGCGTACCGGGGAGCTGTTTTTT; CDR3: CSAGDRQGARTGELFF
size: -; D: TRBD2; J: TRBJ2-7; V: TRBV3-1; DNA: TGTGCCAGCAGTAGCAGAGGGACTACCTACGAGCAGTACTTC; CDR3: CASSSRGTTYEQYF
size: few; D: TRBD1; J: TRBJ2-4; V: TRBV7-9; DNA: TGTGCCAGCAGCTTAATCGGGACAGGGGAAAACATTCAGTACTTC; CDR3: CASSLIGTGENIQYF
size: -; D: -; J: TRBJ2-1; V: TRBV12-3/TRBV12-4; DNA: TGTGCCAGCAGTTTAGCGCGCCCCGGGCATGAGCAGTTCTTC; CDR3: CASSLARPGHEQFF
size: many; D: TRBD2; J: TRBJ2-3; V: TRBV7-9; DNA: TGTGCCAGCAGCTTCGGGACTAGCGGGAGATATAGCACAGATACGCAGTATTTT; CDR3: CASSFGTSGRYSTDTQYF
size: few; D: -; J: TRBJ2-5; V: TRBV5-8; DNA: TGTGCCAGCGGCAGCTTTATTGCGGAGGTCGAGACCCAGTACTTC; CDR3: CASGSFIAEVETQYF
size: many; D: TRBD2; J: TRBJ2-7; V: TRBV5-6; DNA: TGTGCCAGCAGCTCTACAACTAGCGGGGGGTACTACGAGCAGTACTTC; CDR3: CASSSTTSGGYYEQYF
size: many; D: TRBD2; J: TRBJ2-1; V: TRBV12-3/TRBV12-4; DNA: TGTGCCAGCACCCTACGGAGTAGCGGGCTATACAATGAGCAGTTCTTC; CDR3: CASTLRSSGLYNEQFF
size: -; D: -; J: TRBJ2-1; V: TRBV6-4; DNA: TGTGCCAGCAGTGATAGAGGAGACTCCTACAATGAGCAGTTCTTC; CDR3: CASSDRGDSYNEQFF
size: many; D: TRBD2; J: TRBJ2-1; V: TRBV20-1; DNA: TGCAGCACGAAACTAGCGGGAGCCAATGAGCAGTTCTTC; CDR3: CSTKLAGANEQFF